This TCR beta chain was recorded in a study of cytomegalovirus exposure and HLA in healthy donors. Study summary: Early on, a data release was issued that held approximately 78 million unique TCRs from HLA-typed donors.

This clone was recorded only once. The PCR had 60 Vbeta and 13 Jbeta primers. Method: immunoSEQ multiplex PCR; TCRdb's copy keeps in-frame clones and lacks some. Among about 140,000 clones listed, about 80% were seen once. Germline V gene data show CDR1 as GTSNPN and CDR2 as SVGIG (reference sequence). This CDR3 spans 11 amino acids. Trimming removed 0 bases at V and 7 bases at J, with 6 bases between. Sequencing was done on a sample of PBMCs. The chain recombines TRBV30 with TRBJ1-2, with D perhaps TRBD1 (5 bases). This receptor was taken from a woman in her sixties in good health and CMV-seropositive. CDR3 coding DNA: TGTGCCTGGAGTGTTACAGGTGGCTACACCTTC. The encoded protein is CAWSVTGGYTF.